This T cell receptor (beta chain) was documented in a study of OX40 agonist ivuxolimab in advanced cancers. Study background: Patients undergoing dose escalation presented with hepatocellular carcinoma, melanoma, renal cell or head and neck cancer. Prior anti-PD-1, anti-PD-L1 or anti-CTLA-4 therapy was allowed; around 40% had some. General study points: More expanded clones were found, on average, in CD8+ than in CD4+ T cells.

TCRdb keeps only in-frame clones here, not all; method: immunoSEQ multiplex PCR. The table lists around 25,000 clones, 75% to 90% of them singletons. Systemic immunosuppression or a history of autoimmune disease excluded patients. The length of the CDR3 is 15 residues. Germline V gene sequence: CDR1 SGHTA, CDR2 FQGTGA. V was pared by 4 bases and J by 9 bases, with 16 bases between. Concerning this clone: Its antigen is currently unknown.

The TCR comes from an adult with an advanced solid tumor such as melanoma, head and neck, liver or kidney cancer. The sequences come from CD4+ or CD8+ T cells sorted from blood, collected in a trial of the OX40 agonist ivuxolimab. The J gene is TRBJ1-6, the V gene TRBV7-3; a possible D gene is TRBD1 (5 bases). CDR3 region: CASSSSGTTASPLHF. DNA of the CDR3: TGTGCCAGCAGCTCTTCCGGGACGACTGCTTCACCCCTCCACTTT.